A single sample gave rise to the 29 T cell receptor beta chains below, sequenced in a study of OX40 agonist ivuxolimab in advanced cancers. Libraries were constructed by the immunoSEQ multiplex PCR assay. The table comes from immuneACCESS by way of TCRdb, which keeps in-frame sequences with V and J called. Part of the clones is missing from these tables; in studies checked, under half for an unresolved V gene and the rest for unknown reasons. Across this sample there are tens of thousands of clones, with roughly 85% seen only once. The ten largest account for 0.88% of the sample. The source was CD4+ or CD8+ T cells sorted from blood, collected in a trial of the OX40 agonist ivuxolimab. Every receptor here comes from an adult with an advanced solid tumor such as melanoma, head and neck, liver or kidney cancer.

V gene TRBV19 combines with J gene TRBJ2-5, with D unresolved. Germline assignment: CDR1 LNHDA and CDR2 SQIVND (reference sequence). V was pared by 5 bases and J by 5 bases, with 18 bases between. This CDR3 spans 15 amino acids. CDR3 in amino acids: CASSASMWLRETQYF. For the CDR3, the DNA is TGTGCCAGTAGTGCCTCCATGTGGCTACGGGAGACCCAGTACTTC. Variable domain in full (rest from reference TRBV19 and TRBJ2-5): DGGITQSPKYLFRKEGQNVTLSCEQNLNHDAMYWYRQDPGQGLRLIYYSQIVNDFQKGDIAEGYSVSREKKESFPLTVTSAQKNPTAFYLCASSASMWLRETQYFGPGTRLLVL.

V is TRBV27 and J is TRBJ2-7; D is possibly TRBD1 (6 bases). Trimming took 6 bases from V and 1 from J, leaving 16 bases between them. CDR1 MNHEY and CDR2 SMNVEV come from the germline V gene (reference sequence). The CDR3 contains 15 residues. CDR3 in amino acids: CASSTFNRDSYEQYF. The CDR3 DNA is TGTGCCAGCAGCACCTTTAACAGGGATTCCTACGAGCAGTACTTC.

The V and J genes are TRBV30 and TRBJ2-5; 8 positions agree with TRBD1. There are 11 residues in the CDR3. From germline, CDR1 is GTSNPN and CDR2 SVGIG (reference sequence). The V gene end was trimmed by 8 bases and the J gene end by 11 bases; junction bases not matched to a gene: 10. The CDR3 sequence is CAHGQGEEQYF. CDR3 DNA sequence: TGTGCCCACGGACAGGGTGAAGAGCAGTACTTC.

This chain links TRBV5-1 with TRBJ1-2; D not resolved. The germline V gene encodes CDR1 SGHRS and CDR2 YFSETQ. The ends were cut back, 0 bases at V and 6 bases at J, with 9 bases in the middle. This CDR3 has 13 residues. The CDR3 coding sequence is TGCGCCAGCAGCTTGGGGGGTAGTGATGGCTACACCTTC. Translated, it gives CASSLGGSDGYTF.

CDR3 nucleotides: TGTGCCAGCAGCGCGTGGACAGACAATTCACCCCTCCACTTT. Its protein is CASSAWTDNSPLHF. This chain connects TRBV9 to TRBJ1-6; D perhaps matches TRBD1 (6 bases). V was clipped by 3 bases and J by 7 bases, with 11 bases between them. The CDR3 has 14 residues. The V gene's germline CDR1 is SGDLS and CDR2 YYNGEE.

The V gene is TRBV7-3, the J gene TRBJ2-7; D is perhaps TRBD1 or TRBD2 (6 bases each). The CDR3 runs 15 residues. Trimming shortened V by 3 bases and J by 4 bases, and 16 bases separated the two germline ends. Germline lookup yields CDR1 SGHTA and CDR2 FQGTGA. In DNA form, the CDR3 reads TGTGCCAGCAGCTTGACGGGGGCGTCGGGGTACGAGCAGTACTTC. Amino acids: CASSLTGASGYEQYF. Filled out from reference TRBV7-3 and TRBJ2-7, the complete variable domain reads GAGVSQTPSNKVTEKGKYVELRCDPISGHTALYWYRQSLGQGPEFLIYFQGTGAADDSGLPNDRFFAVRPEGSVSTLKIQRTERGDSAVYLCASSLTGASGYEQYFGPGTRLTVT.

The chain couples TRBV6-5 to TRBJ2-5; perhaps TRBD1 as D (6 bases). The CDR3 loop spans 12 amino acids. V lost 8 bases, J lost 6 bases, and 13 bases lay in between. Germline values: CDR1 MNHEY, CDR2 SVGAGI. This chain's CDR3 is CASAKTGKTQYF. The CDR3 DNA reads as TGTGCCAGCGCGAAAACAGGGAAGACCCAGTACTTC.

The chain recombines TRBV6-5 with TRBJ1-1; TRBD1 is a possible D gene (5 bases). Germline assignment: CDR1 MNHEY and CDR2 SVGAGI. CDR3 length: 13 residues. The V end was cut by 6 bases, the J end by 5 bases, with 13 bases between. The chain's CDR3 is CASSGGKRTEAFF. In nucleotides, the CDR3 is TGTGCCAGCAGCGGGGGAAAGAGGACTGAAGCTTTCTTT.

The genes are TRBV5-6 and TRBJ2-5; D call uncertain. In germline, CDR1 is SGHDT, CDR2 YYEEEE. V lost 4 bases and J 4 bases, leaving 8 bases between the germline ends. CDR3 length equals 12 residues. The DNA for the CDR3 is TGTGCCAGCAGCACCCCCGGAGAGACCCAGTACTTC. It translates to CASSTPGETQYF.

DNA of the CDR3: TGTGCCAGCAGTTGGGGACTAGCGGGAGTAGCAGATACGCAGTATTTT. This translates into CASSWGLAGVADTQYF. The gene calls are TRBV28 and TRBJ2-3; 14 bases line up with TRBD2. Germline-derived CDR1 and CDR2 are MDHEN and SYDVKM. Germline trimming cut 4 bases from V and 4 bases from J; bases unmatched to any gene: 4. The CDR3 is 16 residues long.

A note on this clone: A read error may produce the germline difference seen at one junction end. V and J are TRBV5-4 and TRBJ1-1; TRBD1 aligns across 7 bases. The germline V gene encodes CDR1 SGHNT and CDR2 YYREEE (reference sequence). The CDR3 consists of 14 residues. As DNA, the CDR3 is TGTGCCAGCAGCTTGCCCCGACAGGGCCGTGAAACTTTCTTT. It yields the protein CASSLPRQGRETFF.

Comment on this clone: Other DNA sequences in the sample encode the same CDR3. The gene calls are TRBV5-1 and TRBJ2-7; TRBD1 agrees at 7 bases. The CDR3 spans 19 residues. The V gene's germline CDR1 is SGHRS and CDR2 YFSETQ. J gave up 4 bases and V 1 base, and 20 bases lay outside the gene matches. CDR3 sequence reads: CASSLPTKGQVERGYEQYF. In DNA form, the CDR3 reads TGCGCCAGCAGCTTGCCGACGAAAGGACAGGTCGAGAGGGGTTACGAGCAGTACTTC. The whole variable domain, filled in from reference TRBV5-1 and TRBJ2-7, reads KAGVTQTPRYLIKTRGQQVTLSCSPISGHRSVSWYQQTPGQGLQFLFEYFSETQRNKGNFPGRFSGRQFSNSRSEMNVSTLELGDSALYLCASSLPTKGQVERGYEQYFGPGTRLTVT.

This rearrangement joins TRBV20-1 to TRBJ2-1; TRBD2 might be the D (6 bases). The germline V gene encodes CDR1 DFQATT and CDR2 SNEGSKA (reference sequence). CDR3 length equals 11 residues. V lost 3 bases to trimming and J lost 7 bases, with 7 bases between them. The CDR3 region is CSASRGNEQFF. CDR3 DNA: TGCAGTGCTAGTCGGGGGAATGAGCAGTTCTTC.

Concerning this clone itself: The CDR3 end shows no conserved phenylalanine or tryptophan, and so a read error is likely. CDR3 protein: CASSEPGFYGYTI. The CDR3 DNA follows: TGTGCCAGCAGCGAACCAGGGTTCTATGGCTACACCATC. This chain links TRBV6-5 with TRBJ1-2, with a tentative D call TRBD1 (5 bases). This CDR3 contains 13 residues. Germline V lookup: CDR1 MNHEY, CDR2 SVGAGI. V lost 6 bases to trimming and J lost 4 bases, with 12 bases between them.

V usage is TRBV2 and J usage is TRBJ1-5; 12 bases line up with TRBD1. The J segment lost 7 bases and the V segment lost 4 bases, leaving 2 bases of the junction unmatched. The CDR3 extends over 14 amino acids. Germline lookup yields CDR1 SNHLY and CDR2 FYNNEI. CDR3 residues: CASSAGQGAQPQHF. CDR3 nucleotide sequence: TGTGCCAGCAGTGCGGGACAGGGGGCACAGCCCCAGCATTTT. The complete variable domain, with remaining parts taken from reference TRBV2 and TRBJ1-5, reads EPEVTQTPSHQVTQMGQEVILRCVPISNHLYFYWYRQILGQKVEFLVSFYNNEISEKSEIFDDQFSVERPDGSNFTLKIRSTKLEDSAMYFCASSAGQGAQPQHFGDGTRLSIL.

V usage is TRBV27 and J usage is TRBJ1-5; D is uncertain. The length of the CDR3 is 14 residues. Germline values: CDR1 MNHEY, CDR2 SMNVEV (reference sequence). V was clipped by 6 bases and J by 7 bases, with 16 bases between them. This CDR3 reads CASSPAGIWQPQHF. The CDR3 DNA reads TGTGCCAGCAGCCCTGCGGGGATATGGCAGCCCCAGCATTTT.

The J gene is TRBJ2-1, the V gene TRBV4-2; D unresolved. The V end was cut by 4 bases, the J end by 0 bases, with 13 bases between. This CDR3 region has 16 residues. From germline, CDR1 is LGHNA and CDR2 YNFKEQ. As DNA, the CDR3 is TGTGCCAGCAGCCGCCAGGACGCTAGCTCCTACAATGAGCAGTTCTTC. Protein: CASSRQDASSYNEQFF.

The V and J genes are TRBV19 and TRBJ2-3; D is possibly TRBD2 (6 bases). The CDR3 is made up of 15 amino acids. V was shortened by 6 bases and J by 2 bases, with 15 bases between the two germline ends. The germline V gene has CDR1 LNHDA and CDR2 SQIVND (reference sequence). The CDR3 loop is CASRARGAVTDTQYF. The CDR3 DNA follows: TGTGCCAGTAGGGCGCGCGGGGCTGTCACAGATACGCAGTATTTT. The full variable domain, completed using reference TRBV19 and TRBJ2-3, is DGGITQSPKYLFRKEGQNVTLSCEQNLNHDAMYWYRQDPGQGLRLIYYSQIVNDFQKGDIAEGYSVSREKKESFPLTVTSAQKNPTAFYLCASRARGAVTDTQYFGPGTRLTVL.

This chain joins TRBV13 and TRBJ1-1, with 7 bases fitting TRBD1. The CDR3 totals 14 residues. V was pared by 4 bases and J by 4 bases, with 6 bases of the junction left unmatched. Germline V CDR1 and CDR2: PRHDT, FYEKMQ (reference sequence). CDR3 region: CASSSPTGSTEAFF. CDR3 in DNA: TGTGCCAGCAGCTCCCCGACAGGGAGCACTGAAGCTTTCTTT.

The rearrangement links TRBV9 to TRBJ2-3; 7 positions agree with TRBD2. This CDR3 is built from 16 residues. The V and J ends lost 3 bases and 2 bases, in that order; junction bases with no gene match: 9. Per germline, CDR1 SGDLS and CDR2 YYNGEE. CDR3 nucleotide sequence: TGTGCCAGCAGCGCCCCCTCTAGCGGCTTCACAGATACGCAGTATTTT. Translation gives CASSAPSSGFTDTQYF.

The V and J genes are TRBV29-1 and TRBJ1-1; 8 bases fit TRBD1. The length of the CDR3 is 12 residues. Losses at the gene ends were 7 bases for V and 6 bases for J; bases not matched to a gene: 7. Germline V CDR1 and CDR2: SQVTM, ANQGSEA. CDR3 residues: CSETQGEAEAFF. CDR3 in DNA: TGCAGCGAGACACAGGGGGAGGCTGAAGCTTTCTTT. The complete variable domain, with remaining parts taken from reference TRBV29-1 and TRBJ1-1, reads SAVISQKPSRDICQRGTSLTIQCQVDSQVTMMFWYRQQPGQSLTLIATANQGSEATYESGFVIDKFPISRPNLTFSTLTVSNMSPEDSSIYLCSETQGEAEAFFGQGTRLTVV.

The V and J genes are TRBV7-9 and TRBJ2-5; D is unclear. V dropped 0 bases and J dropped 5 bases, with 16 bases sitting between them. The CDR3 runs to 16 residues. Germline CDR1 reads SEHNR; CDR2 reads FQNEAQ (reference sequence). Here the CDR3 DNA reads TGTGCCAGCAGCTTAGCGGGCGGTCAGCCCCCGGAGACCCAGTACTTC. Translated: CASSLAGGQPPETQYF. The variable domain in full, with the rest retrieved from reference TRBV7-9 and TRBJ2-5, is DTGVSQNPRHKITKRGQNVTFRCDPISEHNRLYWYRQTLGQGPEFLTYFQNEAQLEKSRLLSDRFSAERPKGSFSTLEIQRTEQGDSAMYLCASSLAGGQPPETQYFGPGTRLLVL.

This clone was picked up a small number of times. The gene calls are TRBV7-9 and TRBJ1-1, with D possibly matching TRBD1 (6 bases). The V end was cut by 7 bases, the J end by 2 bases, with 14 bases between. The CDR3 runs to 14 residues. Per germline, CDR1 SEHNR and CDR2 FQNEAQ (reference sequence). CDR3 nucleotide sequence: TGTGCCAGCAATCCCGACAGGCTAAACACTGAAGCTTTCTTT. This translates into CASNPDRLNTEAFF. The full variable domain, in which reference TRBV7-9 and TRBJ1-1 provide the parts outside the CDR3, is DTGVSQNPRHKITKRGQNVTFRCDPISEHNRLYWYRQTLGQGPEFLTYFQNEAQLEKSRLLSDRFSAERPKGSFSTLEIQRTEQGDSAMYLCASNPDRLNTEAFFGQGTRLTVV.

The chain has TRBV27 and TRBJ1-4, with 11 bases aligning to TRBD1. The germline V gene encodes CDR1 MNHEY and CDR2 SMNVEV (reference sequence). V dropped 5 bases and J dropped 8; count of bases not matched to a gene: 10. CDR3 length: 16 residues. The CDR3 DNA reads as TGTGCCAGCAGTCGGGACAGGGGGGTAGGACGGGAAAAACTGTTTTTT. Translated, it gives CASSRDRGVGREKLFF.

This clone was observed a single time. The chain is built from TRBV28 and TRBJ1-2; the D is unclear. V was trimmed by 5 bases and J by 6 bases, leaving 13 bases between them. The CDR3 has 13 amino acids. Germline V gene sequence: CDR1 MDHEN, CDR2 SYDVKM. The CDR3 nucleotides read TGTGCCAGCAGTGGTTATTATGGTAATGGCTACACCTTC. Its protein is CASSGYYGNGYTF.

V gene TRBV7-9 combines with J gene TRBJ2-1, with 13 bases matching TRBD2. This CDR3 contains 15 residues. V lost 5 bases, J lost 9 bases, and 7 bases stayed unmatched. From germline, CDR1 is SEHNR and CDR2 FQNEAQ (reference sequence). The CDR3 here is CASSKALAGGGEQFF. CDR3 bases: TGTGCCAGCAGCAAGGCACTAGCGGGAGGGGGTGAGCAGTTCTTC.

The sample holds one count of this clone. The chain links TRBV28 to TRBJ2-2; 8 nucleotides match TRBD1. V dropped 6 bases and J dropped 5; count of bases not matched to a gene: 8. The CDR3 consists of 15 residues. The germline CDR1 and CDR2 sequences are MDHEN and SYDVKM. In DNA, the CDR3 is TGTGCCAGCAGCCCAGGGGGCGCCGGAACCGGGGAGCTGTTTTTT. It yields the protein CASSPGGAGTGELFF.

The V gene is TRBV15, the J gene TRBJ1-3, with D hard to call. This CDR3 is built from 17 residues. Trimming pared 5 bases from V and 0 bases from J, leaving 17 bases between. Germline V lookup: CDR1 LNHNV, CDR2 YYDKDF (reference sequence). The CDR3 sequence: CATSPRGSRRSGNTIYF. CDR3 in DNA: TGTGCCACCAGCCCGCGTGGGAGTCGCCGCTCTGGAAACACCATATATTTT.

V gene TRBV6-1 combines with J gene TRBJ1-1; no definite D call. The CDR3 is made up of 13 amino acids. CDR1 MNHNS and CDR2 SASEGT come from the germline V gene. Between the trimmed V and J ends, which lost 2 bases and 4 bases, there was a span of 8 bases. The CDR3 here is CASSERLGTEAFF. The CDR3 DNA reads TGTGCCAGCAGTGAAAGGTTGGGCACTGAAGCTTTCTTT.